A selection of T cell receptor beta chains follows, all from one sample in a study of blood T cell repertoires in COVID-19. Some clones are missing from TCRdb's copy, which holds only in-frame ones; the method was immunoSEQ multiplex PCR. The sample records nearly 350,000 clones, around four fifths being singletons. The material sequenced was peripheral blood. Every receptor here comes from a man younger than 45 with active or convalescent COVID-19. Both conserved end residues are part of each CDR3. The D gene is left open where the match is weak.

J	D	V	CDR3
TRBJ2-3	NA	TRBV5-6	CASSPVSTDTQYF
TRBJ2-3	NA	TRBV7-9	CASSLVEIVTDTQYF
TRBJ2-1	TRBD2	TRBV4-3	CASSDRTSGIDEQFF
TRBJ1-6	TRBD1	TRBV7-2	CASSLVGQTSSPLHF
TRBJ1-1	TRBD1	TRBV29-1	CSVEEETGFFAEAFF
TRBJ1-6	TRBD1	TRBV3-1/TRBV3-2	CASSQELTGDSPLHF
TRBJ1-6	NA	TRBV7-8	CASSSLSTGNSPLHF
TRBJ2-7	TRBD2	TRBV15	CATSRVRLAGVPYEQYF
TRBJ2-7	TRBD2	TRBV7-9	CASTRTSYEQYF
TRBJ2-2	TRBD2	TRBV18	CASSPGDLREDGTGELFF
TRBJ2-2	NA	TRBV7-9	CASSDGLKNTGELFF
TRBJ2-7	TRBD2	TRBV11-2	CASGLAGGSSYEQYF
TRBJ1-1	NA	TRBV18	CASTPGANTEAFF
TRBJ1-3	NA	TRBV7-2	CASSLAQAGGNTIYF
TRBJ2-7	TRBD1	TRBV3-1/TRBV3-2	CASSQGQGLFYEQYF
TRBJ2-7	TRBD2	TRBV29-1	CSVEVSGGSYEQYF